This TCR beta chain appears in the sequencing data of a study of blood T cell repertoires in COVID-19. Study as a whole: The origin of the acute and convalescent COVID-19 samples was the United States, Italy and Spain. Sample material is recorded as cDNA or gDNA derived from T cells, B-cell-depleted T cells, or PBMCs.

Original data processing: Scientists estimated how many nucleated cells there were by amplifying reference gene primers. Data came from immunoSEQ multiplex PCR; TCRdb stores just in-frame clones and leaves some out. The V and J calls and clone size were taken over from that table, and D and trimming were inferred from the DNA. The sample consists of under 200,000 clones, roughly 84% of them appearing once. V trimming: 4 bases; J trimming: 0 bases; junction bases outside the gene matches: 7. Germline CDR1 and CDR2: SNHLY and FYNNEI. This CDR3 has 16 residues. Sequencing used peripheral blood. This receptor was obtained from a woman aged 80 or over with active or convalescent COVID-19. The J gene is TRBJ2-3, the V gene TRBV2; TRBD2 matches 7 bases. CDR3 protein: CASSGSLAASTDTQYF. The CDR3, as DNA: TGTGCCAGCAGTGGGTCCCTAGCGGCTAGCACAGATACGCAGTATTTT.